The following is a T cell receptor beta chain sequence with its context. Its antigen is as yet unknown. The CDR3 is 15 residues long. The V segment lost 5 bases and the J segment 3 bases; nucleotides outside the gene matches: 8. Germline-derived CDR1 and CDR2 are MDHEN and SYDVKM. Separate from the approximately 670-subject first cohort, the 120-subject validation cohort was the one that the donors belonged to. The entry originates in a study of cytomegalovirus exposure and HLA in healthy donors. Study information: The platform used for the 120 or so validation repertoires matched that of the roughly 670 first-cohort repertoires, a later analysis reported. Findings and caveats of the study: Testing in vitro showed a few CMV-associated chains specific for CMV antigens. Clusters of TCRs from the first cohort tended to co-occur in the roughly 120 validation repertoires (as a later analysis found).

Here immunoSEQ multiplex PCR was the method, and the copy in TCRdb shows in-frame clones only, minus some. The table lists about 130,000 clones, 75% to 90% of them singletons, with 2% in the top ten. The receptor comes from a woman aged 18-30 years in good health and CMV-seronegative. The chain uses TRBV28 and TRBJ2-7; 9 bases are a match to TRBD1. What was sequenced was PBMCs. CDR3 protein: CASSPGGQGNYEQYF. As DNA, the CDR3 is TGTGCCAGCAGTCCGGGCGGACAGGGGAACTACGAGCAGTACTTC. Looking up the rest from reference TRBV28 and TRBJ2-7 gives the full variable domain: DVKVTQSSRYLVKRTGEKVFLECVQDMDHENMFWYRQDPGLGLRLIYFSYDVKMKEKGDIPEGYSVSREKKERFSLILESASTNQTSMYLCASSPGGQGNYEQYFGPGTRLTVT.